Each of the 28 T cell receptor beta chains below was sequenced from the same sample in a study of blood T cell repertoires in COVID-19. Some clones are missing from TCRdb's copy, which holds only in-frame ones; the method was immunoSEQ multiplex PCR. The repertoire holds under 400,000 clones, with roughly nine tenths as singletons. Sequencing was carried out using peripheral blood. The receptors here all came from a woman between 25 and 40 years old with COVID-19, enrolled during active disease.

This clone was observed a few times. The chain employs TRBV14 and TRBJ2-5; 11 bases are shared with TRBD2. Germline CDR1 reads SGHDN; CDR2 reads FVKESK. This CDR3 spans 15 amino acids. Trimming cost V 6 bases and J 4 bases; bases outside gene matches: 7. CDR3 sequence: CASSQLAGAGETQYF. As DNA, the CDR3 is TGTGCCAGCAGTCAACTAGCGGGAGCCGGAGAGACCCAGTACTTC.

The chain links TRBV3-1 (or the pseudogene TRBV3-2) to TRBJ1-6; D unresolved. Trimming pared 2 bases from V and 8 bases from J, leaving 4 bases between. The CDR3 contains 12 residues. Germline V gives CDR1 LGHDT, CDR2 YNNKEL (reference sequence). This chain's CDR3 is CASSQLDSPLHF. The CDR3 DNA is TGTGCCAGCAGCCAATTAGATTCACCCCTCCACTTT.

This clone showed up just once. This chain links TRBV6-5 with TRBJ2-7; 10 nucleotides line up with TRBD2. Germline CDR1 and CDR2: MNHEY and SVGAGI. The CDR3 sequence is 12 residues long. The CDR3 nucleotides read TGTGTGATTACTAGCGGGAAGGGGGAGCAGTACTTC. Its translation: CVITSGKGEQYF.

With regard to this clone: The sample holds other DNA sequences that translate to the same CDR3. The CDR3 bases are TGTGCCAGCTCACCATCCGGGGACTATGGCTACACCTTC. It specifies CASSPSGDYGYTF. This chain links TRBV18 with TRBJ1-2; no definite D call. Germline V gene sequence: CDR1 KGHSH, CDR2 LQKENI. This CDR3 has 13 amino acids. V was cut by 2 bases and J by 3 bases, with 7 bases left in between.

This chain uses TRBV12-3 or TRBV12-4 with TRBJ2-1; no clear D. The V gene lost 5 bases and the J gene lost 9 bases, with 11 bases spanning the gap. There are 12 residues in the CDR3. Here the CDR3 DNA reads TGTGCCAGCAGTCCTCAACGGGTTGAGCAGTTCTTC. Translating it yields CASSPQRVEQFF.

This chain uses TRBV7-6 with TRBJ2-1; 8 bases map to TRBD2. Germline trimming cut 0 bases from V and 8 bases from J; bases unmatched to any gene: 0. The CDR3 runs to 13 residues. Germline loops: CDR1 SGHVS, CDR2 FNYEAQ. The CDR3 loop is CASSLARGDEQFF. The CDR3 DNA is TGTGCCAGCAGCTTAGCGCGGGGGGATGAGCAGTTCTTC.

CDR3 in amino acids: CASSDLRTENSPLHF. DNA for the CDR3: TGTGCCAGCAGCGATCTGAGGACTGAGAATTCACCCCTCCACTTT. The chain is built from TRBV9 and TRBJ1-6; D is uncertain. V lost 3 bases, J lost 7 bases, and 14 bases lay in between. Germline CDR1 and CDR2: SGDLS and YYNGEE. The CDR3 is 15 amino acids.

DNA of the CDR3: TGTGCCAGCGGACTAGTTTCCTACAATGAGCAGTTCTTC. It is translated as CASGLVSYNEQFF. The chain uses TRBV6-5 and TRBJ2-1, with TRBD2 matching 7 bases. V lost 8 bases to trimming and J lost 1 base; unmatched junction nucleotides: 2. This CDR3 is built from 13 residues. Germline V CDR1 and CDR2: MNHEY, SVGAGI.

The rearrangement joins TRBV15 to TRBJ1-6, with D possibly being TRBD1 (6 bases). Trimming took off 0 bases at V and 8 bases at J, with 14 bases between the two ends. CDR1 LNHNV and CDR2 YYDKDF come from the germline V gene (reference sequence). This CDR3 comprises 16 residues. CDR3 region: CATSRDRLGAYSPLHF. In nucleotides, the CDR3 is TGTGCCACCAGCAGAGATCGGTTGGGGGCGTATTCACCCCTCCACTTT.

The V gene is TRBV28, the J gene TRBJ1-2; no reliable D call. Per the germline V gene, CDR1 is MDHEN and CDR2 is SYDVKM. CDR3 length: 13 residues. The V end lost 3 bases, the J end lost 2 bases, and 7 bases lay between the germline ends. CDR3 in amino acids: CASSLIQNYGYTF. CDR3 bases: TGTGCCAGCAGTTTGATACAGAACTATGGCTACACCTTC.

The chain joins TRBV3-1 (or the pseudogene TRBV3-2) to TRBJ2-7; 10 bases are shared with TRBD2. This CDR3 region has 14 residues. The germline gives CDR1 LGHDT, CDR2 YNNKEL (reference sequence). With V trimmed by 6 bases and J by 6 bases, 8 bases remained unmatched. Here the CDR3 DNA reads TGTGCCAGCAGTCCTAGCGGGAGTAAAGGCGAGCAGTACTTC. Protein sequence: CASSPSGSKGEQYF.

This clone turned up a few times. The chain couples TRBV10-1 to TRBJ2-3; 9 bases are a match to TRBD2. The V segment lost 0 bases and the J segment 5 bases; nucleotides outside the gene matches: 6. This CDR3 spans 16 amino acids. Germline values: CDR1 WNHNN, CDR2 SYGVQD (reference sequence). This CDR3 is CASSESNAGGVDTQYF. CDR3 nucleotide sequence: TGCGCCAGCAGTGAGTCGAATGCGGGAGGGGTAGATACGCAGTATTTT.

This chain uses TRBV6-5 with TRBJ1-5, with D possibly being TRBD1 (5 bases). The germline CDR1 and CDR2 sequences are MNHEY and SVGAGI. The ends were cut back, 7 bases at V and 3 bases at J, with 13 bases in the middle. CDR3 length: 14 amino acids. CDR3 sequence reads: CASMRTGDNQPQHF. The DNA for the CDR3 is TGTGCCAGCATGCGGACGGGGGACAATCAGCCCCAGCATTTT.

The CDR3 DNA reads TGTGCCAGCAGTGAATCGGTTGACAGGGGGCTGGCTTTCTTT. It specifies CASSESVDRGLAFF. The chain employs TRBV6-1 and TRBJ1-1, with TRBD1 matching over 10 bases. Germline V gene sequence: CDR1 MNHNS, CDR2 SASEGT. V gave up 2 bases and J gave up 11 bases; unmatched junction bases: 8. The CDR3 sequence is 14 residues long.

V is TRBV19 and J is TRBJ2-5, with D tentatively TRBD1 (6 bases). This CDR3 contains 14 residues. Germline V gene sequence: CDR1 LNHDA, CDR2 SQIVND (reference sequence). The V end lost 3 bases, the J end lost 5 bases, and 13 bases lay between the germline ends. DNA for the CDR3: TGTGCCAGTAGTATCGCAGGGGTGGGGGAGACCCAGTACTTC. It yields the protein CASSIAGVGETQYF.

This chain uses TRBV29-1 with TRBJ1-1; D is undetermined. The CDR3 length is 16 residues. The germline CDR1 and CDR2 sequences are SQVTM and ANQGSEA. V was shortened by 7 bases and J by 2 bases, with 23 bases between the two germline ends. Written as DNA, the CDR3 is TGCAGCGCAAGGGCCGGGAAGTACACTCTTAACACTGAAGCTTTCTTT. The encoded protein is CSARAGKYTLNTEAFF.

The J gene is TRBJ2-2, the V gene TRBV7-8; 7 nucleotides align to TRBD1. The CDR3 runs to 16 residues. The trim removed 2 bases at V and 2 bases at J, leaving 5 bases unmatched. Germline V gene data show CDR1 as SGHVS and CDR2 as FQNEAQ. Here the CDR3 reads CASSLLEGGNTGELFF. The CDR3 DNA follows: TGTGCCAGCAGCTTACTCGAAGGGGGCAACACCGGGGAGCTGTTTTTT.

Turning to this clone: Other DNA sequences in the same sample also yield this CDR3. The chain employs TRBV27 and TRBJ1-1; D gene ambiguous. CDR3 length: 14 residues. Germline values: CDR1 MNHEY, CDR2 SMNVEV (reference sequence). The ends were cut back, 3 bases at V and 5 bases at J, with 13 bases in the middle. The CDR3 here is CASSFWGGGTEAFF. CDR3 nucleotides: TGTGCCAGCAGTTTCTGGGGAGGAGGGACTGAAGCTTTCTTT.

The rearrangement uses TRBV13 and TRBJ1-1, with TRBD1 matching over 7 bases. Looked up from germline, CDR1 is PRHDT and CDR2 is FYEKMQ (reference sequence). Trimming took 5 bases from V and 2 from J; bases not matched to a gene: 5. The CDR3 is made up of 14 amino acids. The CDR3 here is CASSAGTANTEAFF. The CDR3 DNA is TGTGCCAGCAGCGCCGGGACAGCAAACACTGAAGCTTTCTTT.

The CDR3 DNA follows: TGCAGCTTCGCCATGACATCGCACGGTGAAGCTTTCTTT. Encoded protein: CSFAMTSHGEAFF. This chain connects TRBV29-1 to TRBJ1-1; D is unresolved. Germline CDR1 is SQVTM and CDR2 is ANQGSEA. The ends were cut back, 8 bases at V and 7 bases at J, with 20 bases in the middle. The CDR3 spans 13 residues.

The rearrangement uses TRBV3-1 (or the pseudogene TRBV3-2) and TRBJ1-1; TRBD1 is a possible D gene (5 bases). The CDR3 is 16 amino acids. V lost 4 bases and J lost 5, with 20 bases in between. CDR1 is LGHDT and CDR2 is YNNKEL in the germline V gene (reference sequence). In DNA form, the CDR3 reads TGTGCCAGCAGCCCCGTATCCGGGACCGGGGGAACTGAAGCTTTCTTT. The encoded protein is CASSPVSGTGGTEAFF.

CDR3 nucleotides: TGTGCCAGCAGCCCTCACGGCCCCGGGGACACTGAAGCTTTCTTT. It yields the protein CASSPHGPGDTEAFF. The V gene is TRBV7-9, the J gene TRBJ1-1; no definite D call. Between the trimmed V and J ends, which lost 5 bases and 3 bases, there was a span of 16 bases. This CDR3 region has 15 residues. Germline CDR1 reads SEHNR; CDR2 reads FQNEAQ (reference sequence). The entire variable domain, with the rest obtained from reference TRBV7-9 and TRBJ1-1, is as follows: DTGVSQNPRHKITKRGQNVTFRCDPISEHNRLYWYRQTLGQGPEFLTYFQNEAQLEKSRLLSDRFSAERPKGSFSTLEIQRTEQGDSAMYLCASSPHGPGDTEAFFGQGTRLTVV.

This chain uses TRBV29-1 with TRBJ2-1; 8 bases are shared with TRBD2. Germline assignment: CDR1 SQVTM and CDR2 ANQGSEA. V was pared by 6 bases and J by 10 bases, with 8 bases of the junction left unmatched. The CDR3 is 12 residues long. CDR3 loop: CSVHPGGGEQFF. The CDR3 nucleotides are TGCAGCGTCCATCCCGGGGGGGGCGAGCAGTTCTTC.

The chain joins TRBV10-2 to TRBJ1-5; D possibly corresponds to TRBD1 (6 bases). CDR3 length equals 15 residues. V lost 7 bases and J lost 0, with 13 bases in between. Germline assignment: CDR1 WSHSY and CDR2 SAAADI. CDR3 DNA sequence: TGCGCCAGCACCTTGGACAGTGATAGCAATCAGCCCCAGCATTTT. Encoded protein: CASTLDSDSNQPQHF.

This rearrangement joins TRBV7-3 to TRBJ2-2; no firm D call. Trimming pared 5 bases from V and 0 bases from J, leaving 10 bases between. CDR3 size: 15 residues. CDR1 and CDR2 (germline): SGHTA, FQGTGA. In DNA, the CDR3 is TGTGCCAGCAGCCTTCGTGGAGCGAACACCGGGGAGCTGTTTTTT. Its translation is CASSLRGANTGELFF.

V gene TRBV29-1 combines with J gene TRBJ1-2; TRBD1 matches at 8 bases. CDR1 is SQVTM, CDR2 ANQGSEA, per germline. Trimming at V came to 3 bases and at J to 9 bases, leaving 6 bases not matched to a gene. This CDR3 region has 12 residues. The CDR3 loop is CSVEQTGVRYTF. CDR3 nucleotides: TGCAGCGTTGAGCAGACAGGGGTTCGCTACACCTTC.

The chain has TRBV4-1 and TRBJ1-2, with 7 positions matching TRBD1. Germline-derived CDR1 and CDR2 are MGHRA and YSYEKL. CDR3 length equals 15 residues. Trimming cost V 2 bases and J 2 bases; bases outside gene matches: 5. The chain's CDR3 is CASSQTGTVNYGYTF. The CDR3 DNA follows: TGCGCCAGCAGCCAAACCGGGACAGTGAACTATGGCTACACCTTC.

The chain uses TRBV6-2 or TRBV6-3 and TRBJ2-2; 13 bases are shared with TRBD2. The V gene end was trimmed by 0 bases and the J gene end by 7 bases; junction bases not matched to a gene: 11. The germline CDR1 and CDR2 sequences are MNHEY and SVGEGT. The CDR3 is made up of 19 amino acids. The CDR3 bases are TGTGCCAGCAGTTACTCGACTTCCACTAGCGGGAGGGGTAACGGGGAGCTGTTTTTT. Amino acids: CASSYSTSTSGRGNGELFF.